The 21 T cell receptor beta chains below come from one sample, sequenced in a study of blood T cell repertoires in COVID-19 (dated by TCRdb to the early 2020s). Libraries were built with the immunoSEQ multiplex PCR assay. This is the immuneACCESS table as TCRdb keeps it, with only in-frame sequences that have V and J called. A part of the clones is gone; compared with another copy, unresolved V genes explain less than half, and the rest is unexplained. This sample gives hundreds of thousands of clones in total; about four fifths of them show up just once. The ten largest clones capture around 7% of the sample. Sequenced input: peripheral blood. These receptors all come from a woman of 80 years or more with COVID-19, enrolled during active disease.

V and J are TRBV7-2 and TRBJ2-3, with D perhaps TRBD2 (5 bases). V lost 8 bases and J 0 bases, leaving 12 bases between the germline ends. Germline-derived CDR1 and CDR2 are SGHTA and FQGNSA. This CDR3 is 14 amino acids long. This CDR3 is CASLWGASTDTQYF. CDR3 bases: TGTGCCAGCCTCTGGGGAGCCAGCACAGATACGCAGTATTTT.

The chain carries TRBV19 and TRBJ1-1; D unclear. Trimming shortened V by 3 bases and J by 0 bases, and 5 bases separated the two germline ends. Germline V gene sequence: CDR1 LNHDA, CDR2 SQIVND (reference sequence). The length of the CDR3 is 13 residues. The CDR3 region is CASSIGMNTEAFF. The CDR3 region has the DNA TGTGCCAGTAGTATTGGCATGAACACTGAAGCTTTCTTT.

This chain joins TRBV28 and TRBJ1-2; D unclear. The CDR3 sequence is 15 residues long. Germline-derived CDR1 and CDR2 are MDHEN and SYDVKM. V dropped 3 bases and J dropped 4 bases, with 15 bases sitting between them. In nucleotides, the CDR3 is TGTGCCAGCAGTTTCCCTAAGGCGGGCTCCTATGGCTACACCTTC. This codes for CASSFPKAGSYGYTF.

CDR3 protein: CAPLKTGRAGGLSYEQYF. The CDR3 bases are TGTGCCCCTCTGAAGACGGGGAGAGCGGGAGGCCTCTCCTACGAGCAGTACTTC. The chain recombines TRBV14 with TRBJ2-7, with TRBD2 matching over 9 bases. With V trimmed by 11 bases and J by 0 bases, 20 bases remained unmatched. Germline V gives CDR1 SGHDN, CDR2 FVKESK. This CDR3 has 18 residues.

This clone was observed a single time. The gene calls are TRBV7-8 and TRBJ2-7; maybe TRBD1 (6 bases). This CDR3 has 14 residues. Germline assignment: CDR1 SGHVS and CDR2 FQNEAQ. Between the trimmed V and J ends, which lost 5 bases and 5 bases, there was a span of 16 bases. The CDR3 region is CASSIGQLMNEQYF. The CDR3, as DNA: TGTGCCAGCAGCATCGGACAGTTGATGAACGAGCAGTACTTC.

The CDR3 here is CASSYSRGAEAFF. The CDR3 nucleotides are TGTGCCAGCAGTTACAGCAGGGGCGCTGAAGCTTTCTTT. The chain carries TRBV6-5 and TRBJ1-1; the D gene is possibly TRBD1 (6 bases). Germline-derived CDR1 and CDR2 are MNHEY and SVGAGI. The CDR3 consists of 13 residues. Deletions cut 2 bases from V and 6 bases from J, with 10 bases between.

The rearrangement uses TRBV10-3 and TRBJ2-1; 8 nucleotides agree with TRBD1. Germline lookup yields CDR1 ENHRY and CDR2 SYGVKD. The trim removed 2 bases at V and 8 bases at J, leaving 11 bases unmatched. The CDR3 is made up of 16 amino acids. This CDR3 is CAISEPGQGSSHEQFF. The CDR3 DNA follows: TGTGCCATCAGTGAGCCTGGACAGGGCTCAAGCCATGAGCAGTTCTTC.

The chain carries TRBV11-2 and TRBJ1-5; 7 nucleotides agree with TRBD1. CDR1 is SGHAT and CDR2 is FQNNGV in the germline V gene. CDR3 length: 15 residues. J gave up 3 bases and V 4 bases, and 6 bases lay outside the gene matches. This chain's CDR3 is CASSSTGVDNQPQHF. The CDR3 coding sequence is TGTGCCAGCAGCTCAACAGGGGTGGACAATCAGCCCCAGCATTTT.

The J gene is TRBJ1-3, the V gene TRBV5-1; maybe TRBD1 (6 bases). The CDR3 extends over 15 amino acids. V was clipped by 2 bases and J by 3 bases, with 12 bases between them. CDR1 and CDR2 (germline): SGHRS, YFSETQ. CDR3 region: CASSFGGALGNTIYF. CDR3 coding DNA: TGCGCCAGCAGCTTCGGGGGGGCTCTTGGAAACACCATATATTTT.

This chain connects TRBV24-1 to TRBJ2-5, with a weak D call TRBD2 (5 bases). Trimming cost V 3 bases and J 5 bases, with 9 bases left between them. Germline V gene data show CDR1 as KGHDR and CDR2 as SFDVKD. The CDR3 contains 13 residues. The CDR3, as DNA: TGTGCCACCAGTGATCACCGGGGTGAGACCCAGTACTTC. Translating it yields CATSDHRGETQYF.

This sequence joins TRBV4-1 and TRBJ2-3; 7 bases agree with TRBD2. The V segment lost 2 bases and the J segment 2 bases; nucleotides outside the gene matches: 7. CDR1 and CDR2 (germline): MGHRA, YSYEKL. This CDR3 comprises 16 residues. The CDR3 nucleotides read TGCGCCAGCAGCCAAAAGGTGGGAGGGTACACAGATACGCAGTATTTT. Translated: CASSQKVGGYTDTQYF.

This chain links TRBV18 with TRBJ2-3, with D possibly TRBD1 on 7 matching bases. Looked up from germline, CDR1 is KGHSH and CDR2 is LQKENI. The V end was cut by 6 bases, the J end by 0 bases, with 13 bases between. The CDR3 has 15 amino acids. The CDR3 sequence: CASSRDRTSTDTQYF. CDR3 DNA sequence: TGTGCCAGCTCGCGGGACAGAACTAGCACAGATACGCAGTATTTT.

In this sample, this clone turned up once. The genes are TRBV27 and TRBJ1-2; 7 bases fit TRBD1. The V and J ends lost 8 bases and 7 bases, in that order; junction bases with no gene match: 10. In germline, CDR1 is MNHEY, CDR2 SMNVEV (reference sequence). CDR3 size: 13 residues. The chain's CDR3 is CASATTGSGGYTF. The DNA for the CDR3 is TGTGCCAGCGCGACGACAGGGTCGGGTGGCTACACCTTC.

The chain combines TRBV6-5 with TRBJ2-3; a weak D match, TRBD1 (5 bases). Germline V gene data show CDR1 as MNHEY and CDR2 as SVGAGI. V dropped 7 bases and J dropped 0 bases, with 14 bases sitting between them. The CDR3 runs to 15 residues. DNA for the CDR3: TGTGCCAGCACCAAGGAAGGGGTCAGCACAGATACGCAGTATTTT. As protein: CASTKEGVSTDTQYF.

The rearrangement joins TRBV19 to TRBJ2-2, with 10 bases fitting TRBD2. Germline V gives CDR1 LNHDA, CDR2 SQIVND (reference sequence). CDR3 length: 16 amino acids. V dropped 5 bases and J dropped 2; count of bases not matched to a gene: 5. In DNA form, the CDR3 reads TGTGCCAGTAGTGGATTAGCGGGGGGAAACACCGGGGAGCTGTTTTTT. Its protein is CASSGLAGGNTGELFF.

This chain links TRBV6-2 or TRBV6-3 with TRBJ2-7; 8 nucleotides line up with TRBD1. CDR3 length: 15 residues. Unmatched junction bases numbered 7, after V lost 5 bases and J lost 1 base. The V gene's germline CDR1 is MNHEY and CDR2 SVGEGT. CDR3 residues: CASSSSGTGSYEQYF. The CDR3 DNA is TGTGCCAGCAGTAGCTCCGGGACAGGATCCTACGAGCAGTACTTC.

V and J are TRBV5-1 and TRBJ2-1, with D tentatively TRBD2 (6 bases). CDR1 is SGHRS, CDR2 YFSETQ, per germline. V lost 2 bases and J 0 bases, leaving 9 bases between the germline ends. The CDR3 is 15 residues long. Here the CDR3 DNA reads TGCGCCAGCAGCTTCGCGGGAAGCTCCTACAATGAGCAGTTCTTC. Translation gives CASSFAGSSYNEQFF.

This chain's CDR3 is CASSVTHTDTQYF. DNA for the CDR3: TGTGCCAGCAGCGTCACACACACAGATACGCAGTATTTT. The chain combines TRBV9 with TRBJ2-3; D remains unclear. Germline V gene data show CDR1 as SGDLS and CDR2 as YYNGEE. V dropped 2 bases and J dropped 2 bases, with 6 bases sitting between them. There are 13 residues in the CDR3.

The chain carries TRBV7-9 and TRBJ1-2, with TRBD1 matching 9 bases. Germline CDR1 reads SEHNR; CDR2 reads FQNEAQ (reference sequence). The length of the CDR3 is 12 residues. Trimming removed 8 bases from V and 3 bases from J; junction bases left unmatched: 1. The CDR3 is CASRTGDYGYTF. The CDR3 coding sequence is TGTGCCAGCCGGACAGGGGACTATGGCTACACCTTC.

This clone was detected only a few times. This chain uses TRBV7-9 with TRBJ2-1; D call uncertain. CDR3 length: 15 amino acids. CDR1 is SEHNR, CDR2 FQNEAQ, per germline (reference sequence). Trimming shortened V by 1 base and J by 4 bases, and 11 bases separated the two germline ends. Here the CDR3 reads CASSLERRFYNEQFF. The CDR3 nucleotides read TGTGCCAGCAGCTTAGAGAGGCGCTTTTACAATGAGCAGTTCTTC. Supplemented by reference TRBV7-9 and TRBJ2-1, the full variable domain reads DTGVSQNPRHKITKRGQNVTFRCDPISEHNRLYWYRQTLGQGPEFLTYFQNEAQLEKSRLLSDRFSAERPKGSFSTLEIQRTEQGDSAMYLCASSLERRFYNEQFFGPGTRLTVL.

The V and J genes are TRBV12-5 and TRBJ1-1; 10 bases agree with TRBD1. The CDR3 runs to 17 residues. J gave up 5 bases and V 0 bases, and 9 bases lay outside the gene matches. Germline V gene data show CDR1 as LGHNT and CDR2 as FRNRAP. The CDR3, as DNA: TGTGCTAGTGGTTTGGTCTCCGGGACAGGGGTTTGGACTGAAGCTTTCTTT. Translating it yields CASGLVSGTGVWTEAFF. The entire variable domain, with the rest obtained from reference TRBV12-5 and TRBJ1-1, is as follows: DARVTQTPRHKVTEMGQEVTMRCQPILGHNTVFWYRQTMMQGLELLAYFRNRAPLDDSGMPKDRFSAEMPDATLATLKIQPSEPRDSAVYFCASGLVSGTGVWTEAFFGQGTRLTVV.